These T cell receptor beta chains were read from a single sample in a study of shared clonotypes between healthy human individuals. Clones were sequenced by immunoSEQ multiplex PCR, and TCRdb holds only the in-frame ones, with some missing. The sample has 450,000 to 700,000 clones; around 95% are singletons. Input material: naive CD8+ T cells sorted from blood. Every receptor here comes from a woman in her twenties or thirties in good health. The CDR3 runs from the conserved cysteine through the conserved F or W.

J: TRBJ1-5; V: TRBV28; CDR3: CASSHPRQGSDQPQHF
J: TRBJ2-3; V: TRBV13; CDR3: CASSSGLAGVRDTQYF
J: TRBJ2-5; V: TRBV27; CDR3: CASSSNRGQETQYF
J: TRBJ2-2; V: TRBV27; CDR3: CASSLFSGTSNTGELFF
J: TRBJ2-7; V: TRBV6-6; CDR3: CASRTHGDSVAEQYF
J: TRBJ2-1; V: TRBV15; CDR3: CATSSILTYNEQFF
J: TRBJ2-1; V: TRBV28; CDR3: CASSYQIAGREQFF
J: TRBJ2-3; V: TRBV28; CDR3: CASSPPDMGVSTDTQYF
J: TRBJ1-5; V: TRBV28; CDR3: CASSSQGGGQPQHF
J: TRBJ2-7; V: TRBV5-5; CDR3: CASSWDDGQSYEQYF
J: TRBJ2-5; V: TRBV27; CDR3: CASSLYPGTREETQYF
J: TRBJ2-5; V: TRBV28; CDR3: CASSPRTGGGGQETQYF
J: TRBJ2-2; V: TRBV10-2; CDR3: CASSLKGRGSGELFF
J: TRBJ1-1; V: TRBV30; CDR3: CAWSVREGNPEAFF
J: TRBJ2-1; V: TRBV28; CDR3: CASVGLETYNEQFF
J: TRBJ2-5; V: TRBV5-4; CDR3: CASSPGRSQETQYF
J: TRBJ1-1; V: TRBV4-1; CDR3: CASSHPVTAMNTEAFF
J: TRBJ2-1; V: TRBV4-1; CDR3: CASSQDRQHSSGGQFF
J: TRBJ2-7; V: TRBV30; CDR3: CAWRRKGEAYEQYF
J: TRBJ2-1; V: TRBV2; CDR3: CASSDVRGRGEQFF
J: TRBJ1-5; V: TRBV7-9; CDR3: CASSDGTGWKQPQHF
J: TRBJ1-1; V: TRBV5-4; CDR3: CASSSDTPEAFF
J: TRBJ2-6; V: TRBV5-6; CDR3: CASSLGRVLSGANVLTF